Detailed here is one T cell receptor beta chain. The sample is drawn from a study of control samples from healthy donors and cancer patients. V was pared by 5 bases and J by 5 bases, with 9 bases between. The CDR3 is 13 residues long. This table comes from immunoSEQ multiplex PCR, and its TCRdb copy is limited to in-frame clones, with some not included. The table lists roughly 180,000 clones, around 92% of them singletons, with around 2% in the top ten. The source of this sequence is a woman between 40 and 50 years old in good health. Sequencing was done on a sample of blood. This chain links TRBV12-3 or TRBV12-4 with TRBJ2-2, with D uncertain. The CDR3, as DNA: TGTGCCAGCAGTAAGGGTAGGACCGGGGAGCTGTTTTTT. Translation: CASSKGRTGELFF.